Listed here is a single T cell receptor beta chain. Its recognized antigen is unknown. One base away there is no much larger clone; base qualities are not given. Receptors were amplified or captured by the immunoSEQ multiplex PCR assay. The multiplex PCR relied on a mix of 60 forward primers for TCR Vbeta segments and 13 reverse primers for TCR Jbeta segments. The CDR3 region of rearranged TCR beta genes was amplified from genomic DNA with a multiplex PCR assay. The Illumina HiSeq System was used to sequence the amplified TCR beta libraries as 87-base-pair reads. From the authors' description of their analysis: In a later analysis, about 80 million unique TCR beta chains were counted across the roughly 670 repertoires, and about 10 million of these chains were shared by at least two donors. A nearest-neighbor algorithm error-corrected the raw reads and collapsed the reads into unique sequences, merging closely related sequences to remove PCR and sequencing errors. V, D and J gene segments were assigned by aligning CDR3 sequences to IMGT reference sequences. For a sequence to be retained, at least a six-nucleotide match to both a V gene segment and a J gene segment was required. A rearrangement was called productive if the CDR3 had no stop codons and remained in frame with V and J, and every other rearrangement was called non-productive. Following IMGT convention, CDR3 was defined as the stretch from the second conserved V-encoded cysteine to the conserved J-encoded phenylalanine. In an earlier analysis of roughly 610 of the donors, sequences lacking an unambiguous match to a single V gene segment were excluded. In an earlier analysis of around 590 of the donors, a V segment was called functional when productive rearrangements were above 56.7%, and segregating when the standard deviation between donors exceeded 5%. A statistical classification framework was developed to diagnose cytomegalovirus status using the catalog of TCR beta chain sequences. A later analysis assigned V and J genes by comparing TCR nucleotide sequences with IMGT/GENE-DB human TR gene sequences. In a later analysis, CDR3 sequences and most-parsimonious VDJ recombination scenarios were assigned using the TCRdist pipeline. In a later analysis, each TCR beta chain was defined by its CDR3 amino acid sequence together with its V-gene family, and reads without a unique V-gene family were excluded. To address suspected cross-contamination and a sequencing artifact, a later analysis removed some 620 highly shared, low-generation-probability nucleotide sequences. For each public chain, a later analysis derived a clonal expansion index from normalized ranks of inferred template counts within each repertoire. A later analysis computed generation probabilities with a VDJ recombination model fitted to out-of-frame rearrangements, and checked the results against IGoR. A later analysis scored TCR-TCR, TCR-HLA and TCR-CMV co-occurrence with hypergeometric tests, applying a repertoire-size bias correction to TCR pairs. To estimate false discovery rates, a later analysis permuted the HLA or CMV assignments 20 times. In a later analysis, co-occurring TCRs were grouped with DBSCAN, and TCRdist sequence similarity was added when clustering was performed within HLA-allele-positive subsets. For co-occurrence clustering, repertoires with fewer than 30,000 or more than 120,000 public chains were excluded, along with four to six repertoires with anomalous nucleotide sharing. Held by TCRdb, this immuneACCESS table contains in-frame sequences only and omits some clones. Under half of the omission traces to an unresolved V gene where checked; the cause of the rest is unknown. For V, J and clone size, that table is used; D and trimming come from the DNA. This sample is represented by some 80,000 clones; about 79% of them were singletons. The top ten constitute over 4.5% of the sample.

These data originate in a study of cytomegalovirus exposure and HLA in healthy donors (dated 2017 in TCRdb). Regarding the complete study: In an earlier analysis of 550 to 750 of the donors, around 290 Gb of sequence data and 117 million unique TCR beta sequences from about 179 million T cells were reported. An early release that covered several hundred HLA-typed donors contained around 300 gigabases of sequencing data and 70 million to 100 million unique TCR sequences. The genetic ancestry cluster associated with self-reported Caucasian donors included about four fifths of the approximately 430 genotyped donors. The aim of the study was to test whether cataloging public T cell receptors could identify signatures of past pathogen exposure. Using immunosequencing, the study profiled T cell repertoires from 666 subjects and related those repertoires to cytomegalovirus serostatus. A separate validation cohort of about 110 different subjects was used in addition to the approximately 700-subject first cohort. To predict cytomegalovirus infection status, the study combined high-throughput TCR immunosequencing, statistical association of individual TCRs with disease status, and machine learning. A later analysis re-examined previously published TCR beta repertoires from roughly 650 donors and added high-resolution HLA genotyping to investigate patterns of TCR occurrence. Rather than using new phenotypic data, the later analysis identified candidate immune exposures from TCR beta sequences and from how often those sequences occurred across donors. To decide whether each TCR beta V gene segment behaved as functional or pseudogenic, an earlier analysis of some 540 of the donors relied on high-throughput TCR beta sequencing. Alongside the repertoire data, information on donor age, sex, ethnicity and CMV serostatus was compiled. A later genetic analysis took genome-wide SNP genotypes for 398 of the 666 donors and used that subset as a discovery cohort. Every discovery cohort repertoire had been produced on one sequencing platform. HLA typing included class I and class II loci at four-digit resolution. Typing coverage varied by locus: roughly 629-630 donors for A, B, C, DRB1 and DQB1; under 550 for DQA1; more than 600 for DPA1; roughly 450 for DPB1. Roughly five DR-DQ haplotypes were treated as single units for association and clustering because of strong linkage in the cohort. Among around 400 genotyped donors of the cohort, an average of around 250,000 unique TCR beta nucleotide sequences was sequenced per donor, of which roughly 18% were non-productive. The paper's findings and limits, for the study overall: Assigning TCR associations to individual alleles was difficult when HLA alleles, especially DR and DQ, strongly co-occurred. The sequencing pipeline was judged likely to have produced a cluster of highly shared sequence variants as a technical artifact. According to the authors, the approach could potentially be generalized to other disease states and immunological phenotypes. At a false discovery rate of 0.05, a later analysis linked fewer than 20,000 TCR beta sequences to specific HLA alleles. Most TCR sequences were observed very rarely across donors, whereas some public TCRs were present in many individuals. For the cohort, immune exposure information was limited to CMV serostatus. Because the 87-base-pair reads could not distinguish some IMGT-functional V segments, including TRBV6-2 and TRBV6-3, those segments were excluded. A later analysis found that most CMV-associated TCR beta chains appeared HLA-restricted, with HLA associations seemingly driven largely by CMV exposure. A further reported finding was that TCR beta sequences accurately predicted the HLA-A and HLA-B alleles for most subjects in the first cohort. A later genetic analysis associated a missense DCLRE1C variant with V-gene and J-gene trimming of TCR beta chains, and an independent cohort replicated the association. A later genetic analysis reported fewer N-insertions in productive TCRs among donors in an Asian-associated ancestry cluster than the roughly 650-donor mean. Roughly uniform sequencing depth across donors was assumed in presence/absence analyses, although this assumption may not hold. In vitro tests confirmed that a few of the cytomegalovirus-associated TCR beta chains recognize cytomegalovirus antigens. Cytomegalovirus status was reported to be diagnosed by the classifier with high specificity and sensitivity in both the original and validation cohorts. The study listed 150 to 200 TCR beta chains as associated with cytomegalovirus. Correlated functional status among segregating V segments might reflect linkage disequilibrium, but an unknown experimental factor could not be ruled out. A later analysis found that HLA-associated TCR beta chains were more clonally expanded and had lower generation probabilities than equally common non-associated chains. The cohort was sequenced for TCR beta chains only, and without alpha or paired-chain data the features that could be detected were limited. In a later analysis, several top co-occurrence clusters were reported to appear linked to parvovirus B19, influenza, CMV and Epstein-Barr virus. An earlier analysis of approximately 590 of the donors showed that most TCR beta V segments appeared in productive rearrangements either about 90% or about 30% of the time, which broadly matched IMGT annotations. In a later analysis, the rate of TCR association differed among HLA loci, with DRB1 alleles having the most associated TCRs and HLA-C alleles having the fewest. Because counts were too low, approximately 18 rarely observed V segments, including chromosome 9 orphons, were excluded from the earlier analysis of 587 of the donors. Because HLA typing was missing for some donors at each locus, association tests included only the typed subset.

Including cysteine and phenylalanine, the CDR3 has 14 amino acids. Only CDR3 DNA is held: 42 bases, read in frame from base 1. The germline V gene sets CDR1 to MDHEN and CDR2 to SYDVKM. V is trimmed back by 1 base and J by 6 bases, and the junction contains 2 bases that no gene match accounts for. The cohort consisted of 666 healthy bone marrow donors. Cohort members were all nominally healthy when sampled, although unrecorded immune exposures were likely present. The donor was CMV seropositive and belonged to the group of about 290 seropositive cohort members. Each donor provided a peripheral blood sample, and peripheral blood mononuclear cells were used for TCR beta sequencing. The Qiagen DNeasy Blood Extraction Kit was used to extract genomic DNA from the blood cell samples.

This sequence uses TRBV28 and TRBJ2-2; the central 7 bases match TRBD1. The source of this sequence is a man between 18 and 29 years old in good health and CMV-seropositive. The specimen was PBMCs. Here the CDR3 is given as CASSLYQGAGELFF. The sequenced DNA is TGTGCCAGCAGTTTATACCAGGGGGCCGGGGAGCTGTTTTTT.